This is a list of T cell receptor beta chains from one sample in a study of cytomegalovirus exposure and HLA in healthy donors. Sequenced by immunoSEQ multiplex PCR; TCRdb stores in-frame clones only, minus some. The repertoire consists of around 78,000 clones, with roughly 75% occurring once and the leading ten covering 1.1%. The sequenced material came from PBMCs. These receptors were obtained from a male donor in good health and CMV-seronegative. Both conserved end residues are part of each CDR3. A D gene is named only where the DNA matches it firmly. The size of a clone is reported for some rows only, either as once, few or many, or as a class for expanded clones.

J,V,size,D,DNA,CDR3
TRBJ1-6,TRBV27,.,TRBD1,TGTGCCAGCAGTGCGGGACAGGTTATTAATTCACCCCTCCACTTT,CASSAGQVINSPLHF
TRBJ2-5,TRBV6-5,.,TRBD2,TGTGCCACCAGACTAGCGGGAGGGTTGTGGGAGACCCAGTACTTC,CATRLAGGLWETQYF
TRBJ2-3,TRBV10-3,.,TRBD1,TGTGCCATCAGGACCGGGACAGGGAGCACAGATACGCAGTATTTT,CAIRTGTGSTDTQYF
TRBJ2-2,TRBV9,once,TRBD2,TGTGCCAGCAGCGTAGCTAGCGGGGTGGGGCCCGGGGAGCTGTTTTTT,CASSVASGVGPGELFF
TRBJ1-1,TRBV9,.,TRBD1,TGTGCCAGCAGCGAGGGACAGAACATGAACACTGAAGCTTTCTTT,CASSEGQNMNTEAFF
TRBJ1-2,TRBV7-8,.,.,TGTGCCAGCAGCTTAGCCCGGACACCAGCTAACTATGGCTACACCTTC,CASSLARTPANYGYTF
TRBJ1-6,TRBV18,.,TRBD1,TGTGCCAGCTCGGGGACAGAGTATTCACCCCTCCACTTT,CASSGTEYSPLHF
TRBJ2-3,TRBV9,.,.,TGTGCCAGCAGCGTAGGGACTGGAGGGCCAATCACAGATACGCAGTATTTT,CASSVGTGGPITDTQYF
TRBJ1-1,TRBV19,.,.,TGTGCCAGTACCATACGCGATGCGAACACTGAAGCTTTCTTT,CASTIRDANTEAFF
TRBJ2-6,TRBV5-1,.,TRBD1,TGCGCCAGCAGCCAAGGACAGGCCTACTCTGGGGCCAACGTCCTGACTTTC,CASSQGQAYSGANVLTF
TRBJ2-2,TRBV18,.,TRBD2,TGTGCCAGCTCACCATACGGACTAGCGGGGGCCCGATTTAACACCGGGGAGCTGTTTTTT,CASSPYGLAGARFNTGELFF
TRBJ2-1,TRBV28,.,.,TGTGCCAGCAGTTGGGGCGGGGTCATTCCAGGACGTTCAGCCTACAATGAGCAGTTCTTC,CASSWGGVIPGRSAYNEQFF
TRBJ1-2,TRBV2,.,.,TGTGCCAGCAGTGAAGCAACGGGGGAACCTAACTATGGCTACACCTTC,CASSEATGEPNYGYTF
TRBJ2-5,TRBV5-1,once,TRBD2,TGCGCCAGCGGAGTAGCGGGAGAACCAGAGACCCAGTACTTC,CASGVAGEPETQYF
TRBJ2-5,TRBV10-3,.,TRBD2,TGTGCCATCAGTGGGGTCATAAGCGGGGGGAACCAAGAGACCCAGTACTTC,CAISGVISGGNQETQYF
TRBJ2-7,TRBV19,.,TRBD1,TGTGCCAGTAGTACCGGGACAGGGGACCACGAGCAGTACTTC,CASSTGTGDHEQYF
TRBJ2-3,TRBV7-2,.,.,TGTGCCAGCAGCCTAAGCCGGGGGTTAAGAGATACGCAGTATTTT,CASSLSRGLRDTQYF
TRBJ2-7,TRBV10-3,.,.,TGTGCCATCAGTGATGGGGGTAGCGGAGCCTACGAGCAGTACTTC,CAISDGGSGAYEQYF
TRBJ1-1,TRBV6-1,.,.,TGTGCCAGCAGTCGGACAGCGAACACTGAAGCTTTCTTT,CASSRTANTEAFF
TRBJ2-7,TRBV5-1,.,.,TGCGCCAGCAGCTTGGCCGTGGGCCTTACCTTTTACGAGCAGTACTTC,CASSLAVGLTFYEQYF
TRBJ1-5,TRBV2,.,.,TGTGCCAGCAGTGGGGAGGGCAATCAGCCCCAGCATTTT,CASSGEGNQPQHF